The 17 T cell receptor beta chains below were found in one sample sequenced in a study of cytomegalovirus exposure and HLA in healthy donors. A multiplex PCR was run with 60 Vbeta primers and 13 Jbeta primers. Measured with immunoSEQ multiplex PCR; TCRdb has only the in-frame clones, and not every one. This sample has roughly 200,000 clones, with roughly 12% found just once. The sample was PBMCs. The receptors were sampled from a man aged 45-60 years in good health and CMV-seropositive.

This clone has only one observation. V and J are TRBV9 and TRBJ2-1; 9 positions agree with TRBD2. V shed 1 base and J 2 bases; nucleotides not matched to a gene: 7. Germline V gene sequence: CDR1 SGDLS, CDR2 YYNGEE. The CDR3 covers 17 residues. The CDR3 protein is CASSVSSRTSAYNEQFF. CDR3 sequence (DNA): TGTGCCAGCAGCGTAAGTTCTAGGACTAGCGCCTACAATGAGCAGTTCTTC.

V is TRBV10-3 and J is TRBJ2-5; the match to TRBD1 covers 9 bases. The DNA end is a closer match to TRBJ2-7, so the J assignment may be wrong. From germline, CDR1 is ENHRY and CDR2 SYGVKD. The CDR3 runs to 16 residues. In nucleotides, the CDR3 is TGTGCCATCAGTGAGTGGGGACAGGGATTTACCTACGAGCAGTACTTC. This translates into CAISEWGQGFTYEQYF.

This clone was recorded a few times. The V and J genes are TRBV9 and TRBJ2-3; TRBD1 agrees at 10 bases. CDR1 is SGDLS and CDR2 is YYNGEE in the germline V gene. The CDR3 sequence is 14 residues long. The ends lost 5 bases at V and 4 bases at J; junction bases unmatched: 4. The CDR3 is CASSRQGAPDTQYF. CDR3 in DNA: TGTGCCAGCAGTAGACAGGGGGCACCAGATACGCAGTATTTT. Together with reference TRBV9 and TRBJ2-3, the CDR3 gives the full variable domain: DSGVTQTPKHLITATGQRVTLRCSPRSGDLSVYWYQQSLDQGLQFLIQYYNGEERAKGNILERFSAQQFPDLHSELNLSSLELGDSALYFCASSRQGAPDTQYFGPGTRLTVL.

This clone appeared a few times. The chain has TRBV4-3 and TRBJ2-3; 11 nucleotides match TRBD2. The CDR3 is 18 residues long. The germline V gene encodes CDR1 LGHNA and CDR2 YSLEER. With 4 bases clipped from V and 1 base from J, the junction kept 10 bases outside the gene matches. In nucleotides, the CDR3 is TGCGCCAGCAGCCTTCACACTCTAGCGGGGGGCCGCACAGATACGCAGTATTTT. Protein sequence: CASSLHTLAGGRTDTQYF.

This clone was seen more than once but under ten times. The gene calls are TRBV27 and TRBJ1-2, with D possibly matching TRBD1 (5 bases). The CDR3 totals 15 residues. CDR1 is MNHEY and CDR2 is SMNVEV in the germline V gene (reference sequence). V lost 9 bases to trimming and J lost 4 bases, with 21 bases between them. CDR3 nucleotides: TGTGCCAGTGCGGGACGGGAAGTTCTTAGCTATGGCTACACCTTC. Protein product: CASAGREVLSYGYTF.

V gene TRBV6-6 combines with J gene TRBJ1-2; D is undetermined. Germline V CDR1 and CDR2: MNHNY, SVGAGI (reference sequence). The CDR3 has 14 amino acids. The V and J ends lost 4 bases and 4 bases respectively, with 13 bases between them. The CDR3 loop is CASSSLSGIYGYTF. DNA for the CDR3: TGTGCCAGCAGTTCCCTTTCGGGGATCTATGGCTACACCTTC.

There are a few counts of this clone. J is TRBJ1-2 and V is TRBV5-8; D is unresolved. V was shortened by 0 bases and J by 4 bases, with 13 bases between the two germline ends. The CDR3 sequence is 15 residues long. Germline loops: CDR1 SGHTS, CDR2 YDEGEE. The DNA of the CDR3 is TGTGCCAGCAGCTTGGTTTCCCGGGGAACCTATGGCTACACCTTC. Its protein product is CASSLVSRGTYGYTF.

This clone was found a few times. J is TRBJ2-5 and V is TRBV2; 7 bases map to TRBD2. The ends lost 8 bases at V and 5 bases at J; junction bases unmatched: 2. Germline V CDR1 and CDR2: SNHLY, FYNNEI. CDR3 length equals 11 residues. CDR3 sequence: CASVGGETQYF. In nucleotides, the CDR3 is TGTGCCAGCGTCGGGGGGGAGACCCAGTACTTC.

In this sample, this clone turned up a few times. The chain links TRBV5-1 to TRBJ1-1, with TRBD1 as a possible D gene (6 bases). Germline values: CDR1 SGHRS, CDR2 YFSETQ. The length of the CDR3 is 15 residues. With 6 bases removed from V and 1 base from J, the gap between germline ends came to 16 bases. The CDR3 region has the DNA TGCGCCAGCACCCCCTGGACAGTATCGAACACTGAAGCTTTCTTT. Translated: CASTPWTVSNTEAFF.

The chain combines TRBV18 with TRBJ1-2; D remains ambiguous. V was clipped by 3 bases and J by 5 bases, with 13 bases between them. The CDR3 runs to 14 residues. Germline values: CDR1 KGHSH, CDR2 LQKENI. The CDR3 sequence: CASSPGGQLYGYTF. CDR3 DNA: TGTGCCAGCTCACCGGGAGGGCAACTATATGGCTACACCTTC.

The table lists this clone with a few counts. The chain has TRBV5-1 and TRBJ2-2, with TRBD1 matching over 9 bases. CDR1 SGHRS and CDR2 YFSETQ come from the germline V gene. V lost 6 bases to trimming and J lost 4 bases; unmatched junction nucleotides: 7. The CDR3 loop spans 15 amino acids. CDR3 sequence reads: CASTWGQGGTGELFF. CDR3 nucleotides: TGCGCCAGCACCTGGGGACAGGGAGGCACCGGGGAGCTGTTTTTT.

This clone has just a few counts. The J gene is TRBJ1-1, the V gene TRBV5-4; no clear D gene. CDR1 is SGHNT and CDR2 is YYREEE in the germline V gene (reference sequence). The length of the CDR3 is 15 residues. Trimming took 3 bases from V and 4 from J, leaving 16 bases between them. This CDR3 is CASSSGPEGGTEAFF. Written as DNA, the CDR3 is TGTGCCAGCAGCTCCGGCCCTGAGGGTGGCACTGAAGCTTTCTTT.

This clone has more than one count but fewer than ten. The chain recombines TRBV6-6 with TRBJ1-1; 10 bases are a match to TRBD1. The germline V gene encodes CDR1 MNHNY and CDR2 SVGAGI (reference sequence). Trimming took 1 base from V and 4 from J; bases not matched to a gene: 3. The CDR3 covers 15 residues. CDR3 in amino acids: CASSYYGQGGTEAFF. As DNA, the CDR3 is TGTGCCAGCAGTTACTATGGACAGGGGGGCACTGAAGCTTTCTTT.

This chain links TRBV7-9 with TRBJ1-6, with 8 nucleotides matching TRBD1. V gave up 3 bases and J gave up 13 bases; unmatched junction bases: 8. The CDR3 has 14 residues. CDR1 and CDR2 from the germline V gene are SEHNR and FQNEAQ (reference sequence). CDR3 bases: TGTGCCAGCAGCTTCGGACAGGGAGGATTGCCCCTCCACTTT. This gives the protein CASSFGQGGLPLHF.

This clone was counted only a few times. The V call is TRBV10-3, the J call TRBJ2-5; TRBD2 aligns across 12 bases. CDR1 is ENHRY and CDR2 is SYGVKD in the germline V gene. The CDR3 consists of 16 residues. The J segment lost 0 bases and the V segment lost 4 bases, leaving 3 bases of the junction unmatched. DNA of the CDR3: TGTGCCATCAGTGGCCGGACTAGCGGGGACCAAGAGACCCAGTACTTC. This gives the protein CAISGRTSGDQETQYF.

The chain employs TRBV2 and TRBJ2-5; D remains ambiguous. Germline V gene sequence: CDR1 SNHLY, CDR2 FYNNEI. The CDR3 is made up of 12 amino acids. V was pared by 5 bases and J by 0 bases, with 4 bases between. The CDR3 bases are TGTGCCAGCAGTCCGTACCAAGAGACCCAGTACTTC. Its protein product is CASSPYQETQYF.

This clone showed up just a few times. The rearrangement joins TRBV11-2 to TRBJ2-1; 8 nucleotides line up with TRBD2. This CDR3 is built from 15 residues. Per germline, CDR1 SGHAT and CDR2 FQNNGV. The V and J ends lost 6 bases and 2 bases, in that order; junction bases with no gene match: 6. CDR3 nucleotides: TGTGCCAGCAGAAGCGGGGGTGCCACCTACAATGAGCAGTTCTTC. Translating gives CASRSGGATYNEQFF. Together with reference TRBV11-2 and TRBJ2-1, the CDR3 gives the full variable domain: EAGVAQSPRYKIIEKRQSVAFWCNPISGHATLYWYQQILGQGPKLLIQFQNNGVVDDSQLPKDRFSAERLKGVDSTLKIQPAKLEDSAVYLCASRSGGATYNEQFFGPGTRLTVL.